This is a list of T cell receptor beta chains from one sample in a study of monozygotic twins with inflammatory bowel disease. TCRdb reanalyzed the 5' RACE reads, giving one entry per CDR3 protein sequence and no DNA. The sample table includes approximately 340,000 distinct CDR3 sequences. Source material: blood. These receptor sequences come from a human donor with ulcerative colitis or Crohn's disease, or a healthy co-twin of an affected twin (not recorded which). The CDR3 runs from the conserved cysteine through the conserved F or W.

j_gene | v_gene | len | CDR3aa
TRBJ2-7 | TRBV29-1 | 12 | CSVEDRVAEQYF
TRBJ2-7 | TRBV5-1 | 17 | CASSLEGPSRNYYEQYF
TRBJ2-7 | TRBV5-1 | 14 | CASSFTQGIGEQYF
TRBJ2-7 | TRBV28 | 16 | CASSPGPGQGFYEQYF
TRBJ1-1 | TRBV5-5 | 14 | CASSLLWTAYEAFF
TRBJ2-3 | TRBV7-9 | 16 | CASSLPKDRPTDTQYF
TRBJ2-7 | TRBV6-6 | 14 | CASRPDRGTVEQYF
TRBJ2-1 | TRBV20-1 | 11 | CSASGGNEQFF
TRBJ2-5 | TRBV29-1 | 15 | CSVRITSGPEETQYF
TRBJ2-2 | TRBV20-1 | 16 | CSAPTGGPFNTGELFF
TRBJ1-6 | TRBV5-4 | 16 | CASSPKGEGHNSPLHF
TRBJ2-2 | TRBV27 | 13 | CASKRSGTGELFF
TRBJ2-2 | TRBV5-1 | 16 | CASSLGTGAGTGELFF
TRBJ1-4 | TRBV7-7 | 11 | CAVPINEKLFF
TRBJ2-6 | TRBV5-1 | 14 | CASSGSSGANVLTF
TRBJ2-5 | TRBV5-1 | 14 | CASNVQGPQATQYF
TRBJ2-7 | TRBV5-1 | 15 | CASSKGQGGTCEQYF
TRBJ1-2 | TRBV12-3/TRBV12-4 | 12 | CASSSDSYGYTF
TRBJ2-7 | TRBV5-1 | 15 | CASSLGVRVIDEQYF
TRBJ2-7 | TRBV20-1 | 15 | CSARGRGLSFYEQYF
TRBJ2-7 | TRBV28 | 13 | CASTASGTYEQYF
TRBJ2-1 | TRBV5-1 | 13 | CASSYGQANEQFF
TRBJ2-5 | TRBV7-2 | 15 | CASSLHGGGKETQYF
TRBJ1-1 | TRBV11-2 | 14 | CASNSGPELTEAFF
TRBJ2-2 | TRBV27 | 15 | CASSLQFLNTGELFF
TRBJ2-3 | TRBV5-6 | 16 | CASSLGDYPSTDTQYF
TRBJ2-1 | TRBV5-1 | 13 | CASGRTGGNEQFF
TRBJ1-3 | TRBV9 | 19 | CASSAPLVGGPNSGNTIYF
TRBJ2-1 | TRBV5-1 | 13 | CASSFLGSDEQFF
TRBJ2-4 | TRBV20-1 | 14 | CSASGGLAKNIQYF
TRBJ2-1 | TRBV11-2 | 17 | CASSLLLDRLREDEQFF
TRBJ2-1 | TRBV4-2 | 19 | CASSAGTSGHRSSYNEQFF
TRBJ2-2 | TRBV11-1 | 18 | CASSLLRGSQTGTGELFF
TRBJ2-2 | TRBV5-1 | 16 | CASSLESVGNTGELFF
TRBJ2-2 | TRBV7-8 | 19 | CASSLAASTPTTGTGELFF
TRBJ2-1 | TRBV15 | 18 | CATSLPPRTSGRYNEQFF
TRBJ2-4 | TRBV5-1 | 16 | CASSPVGDRVKNIQYF
TRBJ2-3 | TRBV5-1 | 19 | CASRLGTSGSSTSTDTQYF
TRBJ2-7 | TRBV20-1 | 15 | CSARAMTSGFYEQYF
TRBJ2-4 | TRBV21-1 | 11 | CASSEKRGQYF
TRBJ2-2 | TRBV5-4 | 13 | CASSLSQTGELFF
TRBJ1-2 | TRBV7-9 | 14 | CASSLVDNIYGYTF
TRBJ2-2 | TRBV12-3/TRBV12-4 | 16 | CASSSQVAGPTGELFF
TRBJ2-7 | TRBV20-1 | 16 | CSALEIGGNITYEQYF
TRBJ2-3 | TRBV6-6 | 13 | CASSGWDTDTQYF
TRBJ2-7 | TRBV4-3 | 15 | CASSPSLVPTYEQYF
TRBJ2-3 | TRBV11-2 | 18 | CASSSLAGFAPSTDTQYF
TRBJ2-5 | TRBV29-1 | 13 | CSGLGRTQETQYF
TRBJ2-2 | TRBV19 | 14 | CASTVAGGTGELFF